This T cell receptor beta chain came from a study of cytomegalovirus exposure and HLA in healthy donors. Study-wide findings and caveats: Further analysis was carried out later, and it showed several of the most significant clusters appearing linked to common viral pathogens.

This PCR relied on a set of 60 Vbeta primers and 13 Jbeta primers. Produced via immunoSEQ multiplex PCR; TCRdb's table is partial and in-frame only. The sample has 150,000 to 200,000 clones, approximately 70% seen once. After removal of 5 bases from V and 0 bases from J, the junction contained 3 bases not matched to a gene. The germline V gene has CDR1 LNHNV and CDR2 YYDKDF (reference sequence). This CDR3 comprises 14 residues. As for this clone: Antigen unknown.

The sequence was obtained from a man aged 35-49 years in good health and CMV-seropositive. The sequencing sample was made of PBMCs. The rearrangement links TRBV15 to TRBJ2-7; 8 nucleotides align to TRBD1. CDR3 DNA sequence: TGTGCCACCAGCCGGACAGGGAGCTCCTACGAGCAGTACTTC. Translating it yields CATSRTGSSYEQYF.